The source of this T cell receptor beta chain is a study of blood T cell repertoires in COVID-19. Overall study context: There were acute and convalescent COVID-19 samples, and they came from the United States, Italy and Spain. PBMCs, B-cell-depleted T cells, or T cells were the source of the cDNA or gDNA that made up the material.

Authors' processing steps: Cell counts per sample came from amplifying reference gene primers. This table comes from immunoSEQ multiplex PCR, and its TCRdb copy is limited to in-frame clones, with some not included. The V and J calls and the clone size are those of that table, but D and trimming were determined from the DNA. The sample carries 45,000 to 70,000 clones, roughly 82% recorded once. The material sequenced was peripheral blood. This clonotype originated in a woman aged 60-75 years with acute or convalescent COVID-19.

Here the CDR3 DNA reads TGTGCCAGCAGCAAAACAGGGTTCGGCTACGAGCAGTACTTC. Its translation is CASSKTGFGYEQYF. The chain combines TRBV21-1 with TRBJ2-7; no check of the table's D call, TRBD1, against the DNA was made. TRBV21-1 is a known pseudogene. The CDR3 totals 14 residues.